The 25 T cell receptor beta chains given below trace back to one sample, sequenced in a study of cytomegalovirus exposure and HLA in healthy donors. Both 60 Vbeta primers and 13 Jbeta primers went into the PCR. This table comes from immunoSEQ multiplex PCR, and its TCRdb copy is limited to in-frame clones, with some not included. Among about 67,000 clones listed, about four fifths were seen once. The sequenced sample consisted of PBMCs. These TCRs come from a woman aged 25-40 years in good health and CMV-seronegative.

The chain employs TRBV7-9 and TRBJ1-4; TRBD1 is a possible D gene (5 bases). The length of the CDR3 is 14 residues. Trimming pared 4 bases from V and 6 bases from J, leaving 12 bases between. Germline V CDR1 and CDR2: SEHNR, FQNEAQ (reference sequence). CDR3 bases: TGTGCCAGCAGCTCAGGGTTTTTGGATGAAAAACTGTTTTTT. Translation: CASSSGFLDEKLFF.

The chain joins TRBV14 to TRBJ1-1; 7 bases align to TRBD1. The CDR3 has 15 residues. Germline assignment: CDR1 SGHDN and CDR2 FVKESK. V shed 2 bases and J 7 bases; nucleotides not matched to a gene: 10. CDR3 amino acids: CASSQRQGLALEAFF. CDR3 nucleotides: TGTGCCAGCAGCCAAAGACAGGGTTTGGCCCTTGAAGCTTTCTTT. The full variable domain, rest sourced from reference TRBV14 and TRBJ1-1, is EAGVTQFPSHSVIEKGQTVTLRCDPISGHDNLYWYRRVMGKEIKFLLHFVKESKQDESGMPNNRFLAERTGGTYSTLKVQPAELEDSGVYFCASSQRQGLALEAFFGQGTRLTVV.

The rearrangement links TRBV6-5 to TRBJ1-4, with 7 bases matching TRBD1. Germline-derived CDR1 and CDR2 are MNHEY and SVGAGI. The CDR3 runs to 15 residues. The J segment lost 5 bases and the V segment lost 2 bases, leaving 5 bases of the junction unmatched. The CDR3 coding sequence is TGTGCCAGCAGTTACCGACAGGGCGGAAATGAAAAACTGTTTTTT. It encodes CASSYRQGGNEKLFF.

The V call is TRBV6-1, the J call TRBJ1-4; 7 nucleotides match TRBD1. Germline V gene lookup returns CDR1 MNHNS and CDR2 SASEGT. Trimming removed 1 base from V and 8 bases from J; junction bases left unmatched: 7. CDR3 length: 15 residues. CDR3 sequence: CASSEDDRVGEKLFF. In DNA form, the CDR3 reads TGTGCCAGCAGTGAAGACGACAGGGTGGGCGAAAAACTGTTTTTT.

The chain combines TRBV7-9 with TRBJ2-3; 11 bases agree with TRBD1. CDR1 and CDR2 (germline): SEHNR, FQNEAQ (reference sequence). This CDR3 region has 17 residues. With 4 bases clipped from V and 5 bases from J, the junction kept 11 bases outside the gene matches. CDR3 in amino acids: CASSSRNRDRGRDTQYF. CDR3 nucleotides: TGTGCCAGCAGCTCCCGGAACCGGGACAGGGGGAGAGATACGCAGTATTTT.

The CDR3 DNA reads TGTGCCAGCAGTGAAGGCAGGGGGCCCAATCAGCCCCAGCATTTT. Encoded protein: CASSEGRGPNQPQHF. The gene calls are TRBV6-1 and TRBJ1-5; 8 bases align to TRBD1. Unmatched junction bases numbered 2, after V lost 1 base and J lost 3 bases. Germline values: CDR1 MNHNS, CDR2 SASEGT. The CDR3 has 15 residues.

The chain couples TRBV30 to TRBJ2-1, with 9 bases identical to TRBD1. J was trimmed by 12 bases and V by 5 bases; bases with no gene match: 17. CDR1 and CDR2 (germline): GTSNPN, SVGIG (reference sequence). The CDR3 consists of 15 residues. This CDR3 reads CAWSSTGQGMYAQFF. CDR3 coding DNA: TGTGCCTGGTCATCGACGGGACAGGGCATGTACGCGCAGTTCTTC.

The chain has TRBV5-4 and TRBJ2-6; D is possibly TRBD1 (6 bases). The germline gives CDR1 SGHNT, CDR2 YYREEE (reference sequence). This CDR3 is 15 amino acids long. The V end was cut by 1 base, the J end by 4 bases, with 9 bases between. CDR3 amino acids: CASSLTGPGANVLTF. The CDR3 region has the DNA TGTGCCAGCAGCTTGACAGGGCCCGGGGCCAACGTCCTGACTTTC.

The V call is TRBV7-9, the J call TRBJ2-7; 9 bases match TRBD1. Germline assignment: CDR1 SEHNR and CDR2 FQNEAQ (reference sequence). Trimming cost V 5 bases and J 0 bases; bases outside gene matches: 11. The CDR3 covers 17 residues. The chain's CDR3 is CASSPGQGRSSSYEQYF. CDR3 DNA sequence: TGTGCCAGCAGCCCGGGACAGGGTCGGTCGAGCTCCTACGAGCAGTACTTC.

CDR3 sequence: CASSLGQINEKLFF. Written as DNA, the CDR3 is TGTGCCAGCAGCTTGGGACAGATAAATGAAAAACTGTTTTTT. The gene calls are TRBV9 and TRBJ1-4; 7 nucleotides align to TRBD1. The germline CDR1 and CDR2 sequences are SGDLS and YYNGEE. The CDR3 spans 14 residues. V dropped 4 bases and J dropped 5; count of bases not matched to a gene: 5.

The V gene is TRBV5-1, the J gene TRBJ1-1; the D gene is possibly TRBD1 (6 bases). The germline CDR1 and CDR2 sequences are SGHRS and YFSETQ. The ends were cut back, 4 bases at V and 5 bases at J, with 21 bases in the middle. This CDR3 is built from 16 residues. CDR3 amino acids: CASSKQLSNQGTEAFF. Written as DNA, the CDR3 is TGCGCCAGCAGCAAACAACTCTCAAACCAGGGGACTGAAGCTTTCTTT.

The chain employs TRBV29-1 and TRBJ1-2, with D possibly matching TRBD1 (6 bases). Trimming took off 4 bases at V and 3 bases at J, with 15 bases between the two ends. The CDR3 sequence is 14 residues long. The germline CDR1 and CDR2 sequences are SQVTM and ANQGSEA. In DNA, the CDR3 is TGCAGCGTTGGCTCGACAGGAAAGGACTATGGCTACACCTTC. Its translation: CSVGSTGKDYGYTF.

This rearrangement joins TRBV6-6 to TRBJ1-4; D is undetermined. Trimming stripped 0 bases from V and 5 bases from J, with 10 bases between. Germline CDR1 reads MNHNY; CDR2 reads SVGAGI (reference sequence). This CDR3 contains 15 residues. CDR3 in DNA: TGTGCCAGCAGTTACTCCCCGGGTGCCAATGAAAAACTGTTTTTT. The encoded protein is CASSYSPGANEKLFF.

This clone was counted only a few times. A read error is the likely source, as a far larger clone sits one nucleotide away. The identical CDR3 is also encoded by other nucleotide sequences in the sample. The V gene is TRBV6-4, the J gene TRBJ1-6; D possibly corresponds to TRBD1 (5 bases). The CDR3 runs 16 residues. Germline CDR1 and CDR2: MRHNA and SNTAGT. In nucleotides, the CDR3 is TGTGCCAGCAGCGACTCCAGGGATTCCTATAATTCACCCCTCCACTTT. Its protein is CASSDSRDSYNSPLHF.

V gene TRBV5-4 combines with J gene TRBJ2-5, with D hard to call. The CDR3 has 16 amino acids. The germline V and J ends were trimmed by 0 bases and 3 bases, with 15 bases remaining between them. The V gene's germline CDR1 is SGHNT and CDR2 YYREEE (reference sequence). Written as DNA, the CDR3 is TGTGCCAGCAGCTTGGACGCGGCTATAGCAAAAGAGACCCAGTACTTC. Translation: CASSLDAAIAKETQYF.

This chain uses TRBV29-1 with TRBJ2-7; D may be TRBD1 (8 bases). Germline V gene lookup returns CDR1 SQVTM and CDR2 ANQGSEA. Between the trimmed V and J ends, which lost 7 bases and 6 bases, there was a span of 16 bases. The CDR3 is made up of 12 amino acids. The CDR3 loop is CSADRGGGEQYF. The CDR3 DNA sequence: TGCAGCGCCGACAGGGGAGGGGGCGAGCAGTACTTC.

V gene TRBV19 combines with J gene TRBJ2-6; 9 bases align to TRBD1. J was trimmed by 0 bases and V by 7 bases; bases with no gene match: 4. CDR1 LNHDA and CDR2 SQIVND come from the germline V gene (reference sequence). The CDR3 contains 16 residues. CDR3 bases: TGTGCCAGTACCAGGGACAGGGACTCTGGGGCCAACGTCCTGACTTTC. Translating gives CASTRDRDSGANVLTF.

V usage is TRBV19 and J usage is TRBJ1-5; D call uncertain. The CDR3 spans 16 residues. Trimming left V 4 bases short and J 1 base short, with 14 bases between. Germline V CDR1 and CDR2: LNHDA, SQIVND (reference sequence). Here the CDR3 reads CASSSRGKQSNQPQHF. DNA for the CDR3: TGTGCCAGTAGTAGCCGAGGGAAACAAAGCAATCAGCCCCAGCATTTT.

Here the CDR3 reads CASSDPGRGLYGYTF. The CDR3 DNA reads as TGCGCCAGCAGTGATCCGGGAAGGGGGCTCTATGGCTACACCTTC. The V call is TRBV10-2, the J call TRBJ1-2; 7 positions agree with TRBD1. Germline V gene sequence: CDR1 WSHSY, CDR2 SAAADI. Trimming cost V 3 bases and J 4 bases; bases outside gene matches: 8. The length of the CDR3 is 15 residues.

The V and J genes are TRBV4-3 and TRBJ1-6; possible D gene TRBD1, 5 bases. The germline CDR1 and CDR2 sequences are LGHNA and YSLEER. This CDR3 is 16 amino acids long. The V and J ends lost 0 bases and 7 bases respectively, with 13 bases between them. For the CDR3, the DNA is TGCGCCAGCAGCCAAGATATGTCAGGGATCAATTCACCCCTCCACTTT. Translation: CASSQDMSGINSPLHF.

The gene calls are TRBV19 and TRBJ1-2; 8 nucleotides align to TRBD1. CDR1 and CDR2 from the germline V gene are LNHDA and SQIVND (reference sequence). This CDR3 spans 15 amino acids. With 4 bases clipped from V and 5 bases from J, the junction kept 9 bases outside the gene matches. The CDR3 bases are TGTGCCAGTAGTACACGAGGACAGGGCGCGTATGGCTACACCTTC. It translates to CASSTRGQGAYGYTF. Looking up the rest from reference TRBV19 and TRBJ1-2 gives the full variable domain: DGGITQSPKYLFRKEGQNVTLSCEQNLNHDAMYWYRQDPGQGLRLIYYSQIVNDFQKGDIAEGYSVSREKKESFPLTVTSAQKNPTAFYLCASSTRGQGAYGYTFGSGTRLTVV.

The chain is built from TRBV28 and TRBJ1-4; tentatively, D is TRBD1 (5 bases). This CDR3 comprises 15 residues. CDR1 is MDHEN and CDR2 is SYDVKM in the germline V gene. Trimming stripped 5 bases from V and 5 bases from J, with 15 bases between. The CDR3 region is CASSPGGSGNEKLFF. CDR3 DNA: TGTGCCAGCAGTCCGGGGGGGTCCGGAAATGAAAAACTGTTTTTT.

The chain uses TRBV27 and TRBJ2-1; 8 bases line up with TRBD2. The CDR3 spans 16 residues. V lost 6 bases to trimming and J lost 8 bases; unmatched junction nucleotides: 15. Germline CDR1 is MNHEY and CDR2 is SMNVEV (reference sequence). The CDR3 reads CASRTITGGSNHEQFF. The CDR3 DNA follows: TGTGCCAGCAGGACCATTACGGGGGGGTCCAACCATGAGCAGTTCTTC.

The chain couples TRBV5-4 to TRBJ2-7; 12 nucleotides agree with TRBD1. Germline values: CDR1 SGHNT, CDR2 YYREEE (reference sequence). The trim removed 3 bases at V and 3 bases at J, leaving 7 bases unmatched. This CDR3 has 16 residues. The CDR3 region has the DNA TGTGCCAGCAGCTCCCCGGGACAGGGGGCGATCTACGAGCAGTACTTC. Its translation: CASSSPGQGAIYEQYF.

This clone was observed once. The chain employs TRBV27 and TRBJ1-1; the D gene is possibly TRBD1 (5 bases). CDR3 length: 14 residues. Germline assignment: CDR1 MNHEY and CDR2 SMNVEV (reference sequence). V lost 5 bases, J lost 5 bases, and 15 bases lay in between. Written as DNA, the CDR3 is TGTGCCAGCAGTCCTCTGCCCAAGGGGACTGAAGCTTTCTTT. It translates to CASSPLPKGTEAFF.